Listed below are T cell receptor beta chains from one sample, sequenced in a study of blood T cell repertoires in COVID-19. The table came from immunoSEQ multiplex PCR; TCRdb's copy has only in-frame clones and leaves some out. The sample shows some 300,000 clones, around 84% of them seen only once. Material: PBMCs or T cells enriched from blood (not recorded which). These receptors were collected from a man aged 30 to 45 who had recovered from COVID-19. Both conserved end residues are part of each CDR3.

TRBJ1-2 | TRBV29-1 | 14 | CSVRRDPARHGYTF
TRBJ2-1 | TRBV6-5 | 16 | CASSYSGPGSGNEQFF
TRBJ2-3 | TRBV13 | 14 | CASNGGTSTDTQYF
TRBJ1-1 | TRBV10-3 | 15 | CAISENDRLNTEAFF
TRBJ1-2 | TRBV6-5 | 12 | CACYRVRDGYTF
TRBJ1-1 | TRBV21-1 | 19 | CASSKWGRANREGYTEAFF
TRBJ2-5 | TRBV28 | 16 | CASSFQTSGARETQYF
TRBJ2-5 | TRBV25-1 | 10 | CASRSETQYF
TRBJ1-3 | TRBV28 | 16 | CASSSPRHPSGNTIYF
TRBJ1-2 | TRBV10-2 | 17 | CASSESDARGPPYGYTF
TRBJ1-1 | TRBV2 | 12 | CASSRQDTEAFF
TRBJ2-7 | TRBV4-2 | 13 | CASSTGSLYEQYF
TRBJ1-6 | TRBV5-6 | 17 | CASSLFQGSSYNSPLHF
TRBJ2-3 | TRBV15 | 14 | CATSGPQGSDTQYF
TRBJ1-5 | TRBV28 | 15 | CASSPRFSSHQPQHF
TRBJ2-2 | TRBV10-1 | 13 | CASSPAGPGELFF
TRBJ1-2 | TRBV5-1 | 17 | CASSFIPPYGSNYGYTF
TRBJ2-5 | TRBV20-1 | 14 | CSASRMSSEETQYF
TRBJ2-2 | TRBV5-4 | 15 | CASSLGTGRTGELFF
TRBJ2-3 | TRBV4-1 | 15 | CASSQVVRGSDTQYF
TRBJ2-7 | TRBV28 | 13 | CASSQETEEEQYF
TRBJ2-3 | TRBV19 | 17 | CASSGIPYRVGADTQYF
TRBJ2-1 | TRBV5-1 | 14 | CASSLWPGLNEQFF
TRBJ2-7 | TRBV28 | 14 | CASSLYSGPTLQYF
TRBJ2-3 | TRBV2 | 15 | CASSDSSMSTDTQYF
TRBJ2-5 | TRBV12-3/TRBV12-4 | 13 | CASSTTGQETQYF
TRBJ1-1 | TRBV5-1 | 13 | CASSLRGGTEAFF
TRBJ1-5 | TRBV5-1 | 13 | CASSLTVNQPQHF
TRBJ2-3 | TRBV27 | 16 | CASSLRTTGGGDTQYF
TRBJ1-1 | TRBV10-2 | 14 | CASSEYRGNTEAFF